The T cell receptor (beta chain) described here comes from a study of response to subunit inactivated influenza vaccine. This clonotype was observed a handful of times. A read error is possible here, since a much larger clone lies one base away. TCRdb analysed the RT-PCR reads with MiXCR anew, one entry per CDR3 protein. The repertoire consists of approximately 500,000 distinct CDR3 sequences, with under 30% occurring once and the leading ten covering about 2.8%. The CDR3 length is 12 residues. Trimming took 5 bases from V and 3 from J, leaving 6 bases between them. Germline CDR1 SGHAT, CDR2 FQNNGV. The sample was also reused in another study, on T cells expressing NK-cell markers. Per that paper: 5'RACE template switching with UMIs generated TCR beta cDNA.

The sequence was collected from a man in his fifties or sixties who received an inactivated influenza vaccine. The chain carries TRBV11-2 and TRBJ2-3, with no clear D. Sequencing used CD4+ T cells sorted from PBMCs, obtained less than 13 days after vaccination. For the CDR3, the DNA is TGTGCCAGCAGCCACGGAACAGATACGCAGTATTTT. Its translation: CASSHGTDTQYF.